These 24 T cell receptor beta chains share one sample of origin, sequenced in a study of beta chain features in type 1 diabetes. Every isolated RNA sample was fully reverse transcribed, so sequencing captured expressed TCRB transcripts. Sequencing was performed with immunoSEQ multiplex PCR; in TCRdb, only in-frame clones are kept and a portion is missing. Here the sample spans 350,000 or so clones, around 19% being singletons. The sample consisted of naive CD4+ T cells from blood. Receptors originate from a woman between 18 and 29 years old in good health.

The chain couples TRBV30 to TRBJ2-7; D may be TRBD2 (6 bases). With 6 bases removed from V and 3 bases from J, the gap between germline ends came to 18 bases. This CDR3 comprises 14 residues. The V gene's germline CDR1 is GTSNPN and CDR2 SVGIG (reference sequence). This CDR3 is CACSAAGGYYEQYF. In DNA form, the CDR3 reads TGTGCCTGTTCAGCAGCGGGTGGGTACTACGAGCAGTACTTC.

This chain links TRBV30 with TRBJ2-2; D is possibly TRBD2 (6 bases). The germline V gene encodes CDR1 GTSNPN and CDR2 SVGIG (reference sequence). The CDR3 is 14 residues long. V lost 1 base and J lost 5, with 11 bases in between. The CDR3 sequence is CAWSAVGGTGELFF. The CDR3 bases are TGTGCCTGGAGTGCCGTCGGAGGGACCGGGGAGCTGTTTTTT.

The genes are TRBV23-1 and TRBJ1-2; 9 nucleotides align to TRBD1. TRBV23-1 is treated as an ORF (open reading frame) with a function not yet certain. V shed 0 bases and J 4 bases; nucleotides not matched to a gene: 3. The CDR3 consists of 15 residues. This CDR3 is CASSQSMGQGYGYTF. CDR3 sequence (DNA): TGCGCCAGCAGTCAATCGATGGGACAGGGCTATGGCTACACCTTC.

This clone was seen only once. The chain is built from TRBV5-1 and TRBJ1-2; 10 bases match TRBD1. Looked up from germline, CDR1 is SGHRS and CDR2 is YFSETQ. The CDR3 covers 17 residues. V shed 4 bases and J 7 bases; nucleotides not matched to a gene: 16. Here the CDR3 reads CASSLTGTGEISSGYTF. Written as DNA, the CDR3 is TGCGCCAGCAGCCTAACCGGGACAGGGGAAATTTCCTCTGGCTACACCTTC.

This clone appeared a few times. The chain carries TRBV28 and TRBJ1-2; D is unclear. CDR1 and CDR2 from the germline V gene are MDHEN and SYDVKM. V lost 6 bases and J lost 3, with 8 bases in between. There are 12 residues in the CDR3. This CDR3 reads CASRHLDYGYTF. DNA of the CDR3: TGTGCCAGCAGGCACTTGGACTATGGCTACACCTTC.

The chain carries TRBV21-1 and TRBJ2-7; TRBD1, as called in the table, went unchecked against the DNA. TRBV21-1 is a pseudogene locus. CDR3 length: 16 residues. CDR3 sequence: CASSDTRDRDRYEQYF. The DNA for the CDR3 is TGTGCCAGCAGTGACACAAGGGACAGGGATCGCTACGAGCAGTACTTC.

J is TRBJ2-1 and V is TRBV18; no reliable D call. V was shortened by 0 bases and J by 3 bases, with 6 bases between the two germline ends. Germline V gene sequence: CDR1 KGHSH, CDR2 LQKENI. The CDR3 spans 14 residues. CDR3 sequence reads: CASSPPISYNEQFF. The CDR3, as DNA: TGTGCCAGCTCACCACCTATCAGCTACAATGAGCAGTTCTTC.

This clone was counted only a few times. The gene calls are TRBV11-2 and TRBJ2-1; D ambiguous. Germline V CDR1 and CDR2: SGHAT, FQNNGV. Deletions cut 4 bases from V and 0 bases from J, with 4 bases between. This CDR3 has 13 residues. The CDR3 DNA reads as TGTGCCAGCAGCTACAGCTCCTACAATGAGCAGTTCTTC. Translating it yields CASSYSSYNEQFF.

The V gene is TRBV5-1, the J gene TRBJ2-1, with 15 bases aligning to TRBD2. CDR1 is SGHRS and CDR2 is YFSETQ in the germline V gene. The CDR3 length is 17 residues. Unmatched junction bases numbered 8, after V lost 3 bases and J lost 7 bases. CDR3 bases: TGCGCCAGCAGCTCGGGACTAGCGGGAGGAAGATGGAATGAGCAGTTCTTC. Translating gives CASSSGLAGGRWNEQFF.

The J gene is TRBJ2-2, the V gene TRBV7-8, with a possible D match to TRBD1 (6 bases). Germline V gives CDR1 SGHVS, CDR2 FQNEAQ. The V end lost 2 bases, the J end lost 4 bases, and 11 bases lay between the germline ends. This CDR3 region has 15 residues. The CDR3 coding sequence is TGTGCCAGCAGCTTAAGGCTGGGGGCCACCGGGGAGCTGTTTTTT. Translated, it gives CASSLRLGATGELFF.

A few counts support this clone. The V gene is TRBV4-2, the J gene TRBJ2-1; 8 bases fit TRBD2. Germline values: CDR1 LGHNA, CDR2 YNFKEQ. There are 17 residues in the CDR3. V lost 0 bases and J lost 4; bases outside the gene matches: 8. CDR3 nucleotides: TGTGCCAGCAGCCAAGACAGAAGCGGGGGACCTTACAATGAGCAGTTCTTC. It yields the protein CASSQDRSGGPYNEQFF.

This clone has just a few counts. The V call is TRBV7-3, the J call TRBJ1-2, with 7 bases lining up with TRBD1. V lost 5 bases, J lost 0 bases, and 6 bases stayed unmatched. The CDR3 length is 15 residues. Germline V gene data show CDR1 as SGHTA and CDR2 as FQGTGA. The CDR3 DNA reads TGTGCCAGCAGCCCCGGACAGGTGACTAACTATGGCTACACCTTC. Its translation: CASSPGQVTNYGYTF. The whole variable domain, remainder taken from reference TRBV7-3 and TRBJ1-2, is GAGVSQTPSNKVTEKGKYVELRCDPISGHTALYWYRQSLGQGPEFLIYFQGTGAADDSGLPNDRFFAVRPEGSVSTLKIQRTERGDSAVYLCASSPGQVTNYGYTFGSGTRLTVV.

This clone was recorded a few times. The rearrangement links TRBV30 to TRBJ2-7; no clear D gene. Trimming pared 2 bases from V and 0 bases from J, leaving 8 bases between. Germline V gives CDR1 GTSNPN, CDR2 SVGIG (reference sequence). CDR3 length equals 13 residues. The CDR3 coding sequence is TGTGCCTGGAGTAAACTCCGCTCCTACGAGCAGTACTTC. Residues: CAWSKLRSYEQYF. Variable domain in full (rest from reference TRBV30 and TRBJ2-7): SQTIHQWPATLVQPVGSPLSLECTVEGTSNPNLYWYRQAAGRGLQLLFYSVGIGQISSEVPQNLSASRPQDRQFILSSKKLLLSDSGFYLCAWSKLRSYEQYFGPGTRLTVT.

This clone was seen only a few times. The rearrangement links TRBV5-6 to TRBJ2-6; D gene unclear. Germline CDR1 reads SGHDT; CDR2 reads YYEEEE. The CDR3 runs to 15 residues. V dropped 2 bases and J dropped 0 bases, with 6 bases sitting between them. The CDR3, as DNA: TGTGCCAGCAGCTTCGGCGGCTCTGGGGCCAACGTCCTGACTTTC. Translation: CASSFGGSGANVLTF.

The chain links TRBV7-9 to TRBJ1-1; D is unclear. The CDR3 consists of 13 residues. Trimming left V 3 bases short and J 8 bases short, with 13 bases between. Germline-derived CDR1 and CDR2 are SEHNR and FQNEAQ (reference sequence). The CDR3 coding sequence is TGTGCCAGCAGCTTCTATGCGGGCGGGGAAGCTTTCTTT. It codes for CASSFYAGGEAFF.

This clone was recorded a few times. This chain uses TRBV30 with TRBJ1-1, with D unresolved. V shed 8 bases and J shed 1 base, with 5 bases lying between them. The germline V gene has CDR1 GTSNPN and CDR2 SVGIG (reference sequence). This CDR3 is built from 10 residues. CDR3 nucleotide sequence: TGTGCCGGAGGGAACACTGAAGCTTTCTTT. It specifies CAGGNTEAFF.

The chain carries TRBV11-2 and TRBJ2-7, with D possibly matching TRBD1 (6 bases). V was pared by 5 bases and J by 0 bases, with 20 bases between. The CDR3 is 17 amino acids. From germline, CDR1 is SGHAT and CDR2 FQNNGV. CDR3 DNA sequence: TGTGCCAGCAGCCCCCGGGGAGTCAGGGGCGACTCCTACGAGCAGTACTTC. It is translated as CASSPRGVRGDSYEQYF.

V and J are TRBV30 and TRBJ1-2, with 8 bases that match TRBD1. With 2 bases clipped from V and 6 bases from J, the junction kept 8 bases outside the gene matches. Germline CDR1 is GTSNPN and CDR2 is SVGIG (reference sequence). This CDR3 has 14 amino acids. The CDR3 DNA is TGTGCCTGGAGTCAAGGACAGGGTGTCAATGGCTACACCTTC. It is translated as CAWSQGQGVNGYTF.

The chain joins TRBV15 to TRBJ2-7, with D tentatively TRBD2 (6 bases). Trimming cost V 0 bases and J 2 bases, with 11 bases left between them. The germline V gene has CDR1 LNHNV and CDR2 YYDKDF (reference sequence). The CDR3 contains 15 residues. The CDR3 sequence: CATSREKAGPYEQYF. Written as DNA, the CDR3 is TGTGCCACCAGCAGAGAAAAGGCGGGGCCCTACGAGCAGTACTTC.

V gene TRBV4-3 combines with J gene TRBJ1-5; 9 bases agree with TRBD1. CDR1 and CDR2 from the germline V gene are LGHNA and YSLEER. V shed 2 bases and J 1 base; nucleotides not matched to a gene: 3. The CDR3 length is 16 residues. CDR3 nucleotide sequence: TGCGCCAGCAGCCAAAGCGGACAGGGGAGCAATCAGCCCCAGCATTTT. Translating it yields CASSQSGQGSNQPQHF.

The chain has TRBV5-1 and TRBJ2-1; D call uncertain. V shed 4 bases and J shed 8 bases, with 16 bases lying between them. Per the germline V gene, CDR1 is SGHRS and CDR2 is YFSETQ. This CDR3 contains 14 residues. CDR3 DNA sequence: TGCGCCAGCAGCCCCCCAGGTAGTTTCTATGAGCAGTTCTTC. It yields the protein CASSPPGSFYEQFF.

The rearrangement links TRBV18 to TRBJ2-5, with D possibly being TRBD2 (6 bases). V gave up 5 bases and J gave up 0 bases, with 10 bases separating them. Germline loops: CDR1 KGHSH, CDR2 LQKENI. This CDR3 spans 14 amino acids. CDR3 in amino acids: CASSAAGNQETQYF. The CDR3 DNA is TGTGCCAGCTCAGCGGCGGGAAACCAAGAGACCCAGTACTTC. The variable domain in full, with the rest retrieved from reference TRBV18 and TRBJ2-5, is NAGVMQNPRHLVRRRGQEARLRCSPMKGHSHVYWYRQLPEEGLKFMVYLQKENIIDESGMPKERFSAEFPKEGPSILRIQQVVRGDSAAYFCASSAAGNQETQYFGPGTRLLVL.

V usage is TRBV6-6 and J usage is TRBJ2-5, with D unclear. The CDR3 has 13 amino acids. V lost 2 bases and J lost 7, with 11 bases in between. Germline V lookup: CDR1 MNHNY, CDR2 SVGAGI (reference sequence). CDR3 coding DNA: TGTGCCAGCAGTTACGGCCAGGCAGGGACCCAGTACTTC. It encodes CASSYGQAGTQYF.

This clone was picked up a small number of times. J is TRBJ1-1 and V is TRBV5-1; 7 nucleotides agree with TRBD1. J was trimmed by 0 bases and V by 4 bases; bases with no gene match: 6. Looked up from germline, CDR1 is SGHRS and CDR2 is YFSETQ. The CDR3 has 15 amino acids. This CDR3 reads CASSRLTGMNTEAFF. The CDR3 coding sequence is TGCGCCAGCAGCAGACTGACAGGGATGAACACTGAAGCTTTCTTT.